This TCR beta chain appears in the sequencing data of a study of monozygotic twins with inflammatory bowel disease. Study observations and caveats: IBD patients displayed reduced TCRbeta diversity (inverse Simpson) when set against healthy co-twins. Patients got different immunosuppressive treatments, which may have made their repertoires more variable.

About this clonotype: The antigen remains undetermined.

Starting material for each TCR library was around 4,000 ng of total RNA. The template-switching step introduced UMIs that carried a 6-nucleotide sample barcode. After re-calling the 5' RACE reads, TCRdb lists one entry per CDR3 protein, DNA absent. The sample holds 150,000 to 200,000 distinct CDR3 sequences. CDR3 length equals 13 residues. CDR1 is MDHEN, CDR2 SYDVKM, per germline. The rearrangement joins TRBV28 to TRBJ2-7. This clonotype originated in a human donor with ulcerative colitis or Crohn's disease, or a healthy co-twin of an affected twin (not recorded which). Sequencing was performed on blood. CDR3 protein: CASSFRRSSEQYF.